This paragraph covers one T cell receptor (beta chain) sequence. How the authors handled the data: Reference gene primer amplification in the assay estimated nucleated cell counts. Data came from immunoSEQ multiplex PCR; TCRdb stores just in-frame clones and leaves some out. The DNA was the basis for D and trimming; V, J and clone size are from that table. The sample records approximately 28,000 clones, 90% being singletons. This entry is derived from a study of blood T cell repertoires in COVID-19. Study in general: PBMCs, B-cell-depleted T cells, or T cells were the source of the cDNA or gDNA that made up the material.

This CDR3 has 14 residues. The germline V and J ends were trimmed by 2 bases and 4 bases, with 12 bases remaining between them. The germline V gene has CDR1 SGDLS and CDR2 YYNGEE. The sample was peripheral blood. This chain links TRBV9 with TRBJ1-1; D is undetermined. The clonotype originates from a man aged 65-85 years with active or convalescent COVID-19. CDR3 nucleotide sequence: TGTGCCAGCAGCGTTAGTACCCTAGGCACTGAAGCTTTCTTT. It translates to CASSVSTLGTEAFF.